The 10 T cell receptor beta chains reported below all come from one sample, sequenced in a study of shared clonotypes between healthy human individuals. Sequencing used immunoSEQ multiplex PCR; TCRdb keeps in-frame clones, though not all of them. This sample has about 2.2 million clones; roughly 91% occur once, and the top ten carry 1.5% to 2%. It was CD45RO-negative cells, positively selected for CCR7, that made up naive CD8 cells, with terminally differentiated effector memory CD45RA+ cells excluded. The sequencing sample was made of naive CD8+ T cells from PBMCs. Receptor source: a man between 18 and 29 years old in good health. Some clones in this sample may be carry-over from other donors' samples.

V gene TRBV11-2 combines with J gene TRBJ2-3; TRBD1 is a possible D gene (7 bases). V was cut by 6 bases and J by 7 bases, with 17 bases left in between. This CDR3 region has 14 residues. Germline loops: CDR1 SGHAT, CDR2 FQNNGV. CDR3 nucleotides: TGTGCCAGCAGTCATATGCCAGGGGGGAATACGCAGTATTTT. Encoded protein: CASSHMPGGNTQYF. Using reference TRBV11-2 and TRBJ2-3 for the parts outside the CDR3, the full variable domain is EAGVAQSPRYKIIEKRQSVAFWCNPISGHATLYWYQQILGQGPKLLIQFQNNGVVDDSQLPKDRFSAERLKGVDSTLKIQPAKLEDSAVYLCASSHMPGGNTQYFGPGTRLTVL.

This chain connects TRBV4-2 to TRBJ1-5; tentatively, D is TRBD1 (5 bases). There are 14 residues in the CDR3. Trimming removed 0 bases at V and 8 bases at J, with 11 bases between. Germline CDR1 and CDR2: LGHNA and YNFKEQ. The DNA of the CDR3 is TGTGCCAGCAGCCAAGACGGGGGGGTCGAGCCCCAGCATTTT. Protein: CASSQDGGVEPQHF.

V is TRBV5-1 and J is TRBJ2-2, with 9 bases aligning to TRBD1. The CDR3 has 15 residues. Germline V gene sequence: CDR1 SGHRS, CDR2 YFSETQ. The J segment lost 4 bases and the V segment lost 4 bases, leaving 5 bases of the junction unmatched. The CDR3 region is CASSSRDRATGELFF. The CDR3 DNA reads TGCGCCAGCAGCAGCCGGGACAGGGCCACCGGGGAGCTGTTTTTT.

The chain recombines TRBV11-2 with TRBJ2-1, with D tentatively TRBD2 (5 bases). This CDR3 is 13 amino acids long. Looked up from germline, CDR1 is SGHAT and CDR2 is FQNNGV. With 5 bases removed from V and 10 bases from J, the gap between germline ends came to 15 bases. CDR3 coding DNA: TGTGCCAGCAGCCCGCGGACGGGGAACGAGCAGTTCTTC. Its translation: CASSPRTGNEQFF.

This chain connects TRBV18 to TRBJ2-7; D might be TRBD1 or TRBD2, each matching 5 bases. This CDR3 is 16 amino acids long. Germline V gives CDR1 KGHSH, CDR2 LQKENI. Trimming took 4 bases from V and 3 from J, leaving 19 bases between them. The CDR3 DNA reads as TGTGCCAGCTCACTTAACCGGGGCTCGGGGTACTACGAGCAGTACTTC. This codes for CASSLNRGSGYYEQYF.

The chain joins TRBV5-8 to TRBJ2-7; D may match TRBD1 or TRBD2 (5 bases each). The germline gives CDR1 SGHTS, CDR2 YDEGEE. The CDR3 is 14 amino acids. V was shortened by 3 bases and J by 2 bases, with 12 bases between the two germline ends. The CDR3 nucleotides are TGTGCCAGCAGCTGGGGACGGATTGCCTACGAGCAGTACTTC. It encodes CASSWGRIAYEQYF.

The chain recombines TRBV27 with TRBJ1-1; weak D call: TRBD1 (5 bases). Germline V gives CDR1 MNHEY, CDR2 SMNVEV (reference sequence). This CDR3 is built from 13 residues. CDR3 DNA: TGTCTCAGGCCCGGGACGGTGAACACTGAAGCTTTCTTT. This sequence encodes CLRPGTVNTEAFF.

V and J are TRBV19 and TRBJ1-4; TRBD1 is a possible D gene (5 bases). Germline V CDR1 and CDR2: LNHDA, SQIVND (reference sequence). Trimming left V 5 bases short and J 8 bases short, with 9 bases between. The CDR3 sequence is 12 residues long. As DNA, the CDR3 is TGTGCCAGTAGTTCGGACAACGAAAAACTGTTTTTT. Amino acid sequence: CASSSDNEKLFF.

V gene TRBV30 combines with J gene TRBJ1-4; 7 bases map to TRBD1. In germline, CDR1 is GTSNPN, CDR2 SVGIG (reference sequence). The trim removed 0 bases at V and 6 bases at J, leaving 10 bases unmatched. CDR3 length equals 16 residues. The DNA for the CDR3 is TGTGCCTGGAGTGTATCTAGCCAGGGGGACGATGAAAAACTGTTTTTT. Translating gives CAWSVSSQGDDEKLFF. The variable domain in full, completed from reference TRBV30 and TRBJ1-4, reads SQTIHQWPATLVQPVGSPLSLECTVEGTSNPNLYWYRQAAGRGLQLLFYSVGIGQISSEVPQNLSASRPQDRQFILSSKKLLLSDSGFYLCAWSVSSQGDDEKLFFGSGTQLSVL.

A single count supports this clone. This chain connects TRBV10-3 to TRBJ2-5, with 9 bases lining up with TRBD2. Germline trimming cut 1 base from V and 5 bases from J; bases unmatched to any gene: 5. The germline V gene encodes CDR1 ENHRY and CDR2 SYGVKD. CDR3 length equals 15 residues. The CDR3 DNA reads TGTGCCATCAGTGAGTTAGCGGGAGTAATGGAGACCCAGTACTTC. Residues: CAISELAGVMETQYF.